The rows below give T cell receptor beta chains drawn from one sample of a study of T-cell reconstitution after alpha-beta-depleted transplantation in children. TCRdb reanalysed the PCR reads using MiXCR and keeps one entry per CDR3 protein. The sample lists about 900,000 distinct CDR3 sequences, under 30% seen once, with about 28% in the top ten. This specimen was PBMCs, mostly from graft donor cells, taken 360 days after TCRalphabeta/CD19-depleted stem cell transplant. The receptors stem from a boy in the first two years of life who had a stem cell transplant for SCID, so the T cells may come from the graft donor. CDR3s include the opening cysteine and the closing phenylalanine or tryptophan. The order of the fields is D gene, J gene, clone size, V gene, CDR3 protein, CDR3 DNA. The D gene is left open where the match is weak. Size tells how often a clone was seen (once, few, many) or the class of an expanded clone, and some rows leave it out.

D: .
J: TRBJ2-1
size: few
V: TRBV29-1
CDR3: CSVAPGPHNEQFF
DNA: TGCAGCGTTGCCCCAGGACCCCACAATGAGCAGTTCTTC

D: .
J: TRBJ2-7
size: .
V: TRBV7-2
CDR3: CASSSGPPRGYEQYF
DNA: TGTGCCAGCAGCTCTGGACCTCCAAGGGGGTACGAGCAGTACTTC

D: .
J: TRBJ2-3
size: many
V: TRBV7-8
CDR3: CASRSRDWRTFQPTDTQYF
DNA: TGTGCCAGCAGGAGCCGGGACTGGAGAACTTTTCAGCCGACAGATACGCAGTATTTT

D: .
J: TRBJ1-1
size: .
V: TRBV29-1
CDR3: CSVEGPINLMGTEAFF
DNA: TGCAGCGTCGAGGGGCCAATCAACCTTATGGGCACTGAAGCTTTCTTT

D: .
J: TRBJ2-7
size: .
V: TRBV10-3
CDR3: CAISVQGTYEQYF
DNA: TGTGCCATCAGTGTCCAGGGGACGTACGAGCAGTACTTC

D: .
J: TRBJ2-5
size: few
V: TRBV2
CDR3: CASLGSGEETQYF
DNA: TGTGCCAGCCTAGGCTCAGGGGAAGAGACCCAGTACTTC

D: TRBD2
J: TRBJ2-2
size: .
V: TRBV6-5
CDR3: CASSSAGVAGGRDTGELFF
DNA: TGTGCCAGCAGTTCAGCGGGGGTAGCGGGGGGTCGTGACACCGGGGAGCTGTTTTTT

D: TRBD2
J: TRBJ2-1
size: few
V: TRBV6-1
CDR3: CASNPPLAGGPNEQFF
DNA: TGTGCCAGCAACCCCCCCCTAGCGGGGGGCCCCAATGAGCAGTTCTTC

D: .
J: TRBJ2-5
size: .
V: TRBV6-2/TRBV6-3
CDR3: CASSYHGVIANQETQYF
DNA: TGTGCCAGCAGTTATCATGGGGTCATCGCCAATCAAGAGACCCAGTACTTC

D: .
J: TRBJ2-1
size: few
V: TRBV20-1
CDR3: CSTSRGGYNEQFF
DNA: TGCAGTACTTCCAGGGGCGGCTACAATGAGCAGTTCTTC

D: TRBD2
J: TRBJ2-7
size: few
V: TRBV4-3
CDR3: CASSQERMTSGVYEQYF
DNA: TGCGCCAGCAGCCAAGAGAGGATGACTAGCGGGGTCTACGAGCAGTACTTC

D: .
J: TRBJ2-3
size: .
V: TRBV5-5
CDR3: CASSLWGAYTDTQYF
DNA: TGTGCCAGCAGCTTGTGGGGGGCATACACAGATACGCAGTATTTT

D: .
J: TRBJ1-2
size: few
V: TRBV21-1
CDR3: CASSNDSPYGYTF
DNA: TGTGCCAGCAGCAACGACAGCCCCTATGGCTACACCTTC

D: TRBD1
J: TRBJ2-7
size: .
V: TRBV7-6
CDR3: CASSLGPPGQGSYEQYF
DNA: TGTGCCAGCAGCTTAGGCCCCCCGGGACAGGGATCCTACGAGCAGTACTTC

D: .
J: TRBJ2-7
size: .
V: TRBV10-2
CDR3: CASSVYRGAGSYEQYF
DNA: TGCGCCAGCAGTGTTTATCGGGGGGCAGGTTCCTACGAGCAGTACTTC

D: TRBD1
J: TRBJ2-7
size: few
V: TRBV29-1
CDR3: CSVSGQTYEQYF
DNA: TGCAGCGTATCGGGACAGACCTACGAGCAGTACTTC

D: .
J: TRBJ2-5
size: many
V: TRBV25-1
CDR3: CASSLRGGRGETQYF
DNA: TGTGCCAGCAGTTTGCGAGGGGGACGAGGGGAGACCCAGTACTTC

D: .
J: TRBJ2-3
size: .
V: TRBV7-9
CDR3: CASSLGPLPADTQYF
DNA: TGTGCCAGCAGCCTAGGACCCCTTCCGGCGGATACGCAGTATTTT

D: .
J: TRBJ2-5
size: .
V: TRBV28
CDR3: CASRKTGEETQYF
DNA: TGTGCCAGCAGAAAAACAGGAGAAGAGACCCAGTACTTC

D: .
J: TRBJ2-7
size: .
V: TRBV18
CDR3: CASSSIGQDYEQYF
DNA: TGTGCCAGCTCATCCATTGGGCAGGACTACGAGCAGTACTTC

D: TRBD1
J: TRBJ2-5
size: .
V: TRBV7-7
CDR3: CASSQGVSRETQYF
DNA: TGTGCCAGCAGCCAGGGGGTCTCCCGGGAGACCCAGTACTTC

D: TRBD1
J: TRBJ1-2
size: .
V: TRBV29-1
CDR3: CSVRDRGDGYTF
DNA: TGCAGCGTTCGGGACAGGGGAGATGGCTACACCTTC